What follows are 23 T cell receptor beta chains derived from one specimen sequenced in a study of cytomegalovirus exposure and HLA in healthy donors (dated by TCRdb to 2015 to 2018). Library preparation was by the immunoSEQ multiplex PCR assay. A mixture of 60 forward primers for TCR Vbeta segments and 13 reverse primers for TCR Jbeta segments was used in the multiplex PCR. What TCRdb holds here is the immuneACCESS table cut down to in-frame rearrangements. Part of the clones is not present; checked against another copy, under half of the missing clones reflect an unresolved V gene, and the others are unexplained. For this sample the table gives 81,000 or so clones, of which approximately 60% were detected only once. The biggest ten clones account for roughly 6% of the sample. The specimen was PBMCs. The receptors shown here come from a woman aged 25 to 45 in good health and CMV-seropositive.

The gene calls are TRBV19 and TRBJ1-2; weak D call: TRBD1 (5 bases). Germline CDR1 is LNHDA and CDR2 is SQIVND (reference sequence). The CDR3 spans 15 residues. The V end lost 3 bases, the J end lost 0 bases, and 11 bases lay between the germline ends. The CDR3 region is CASSMGDFANYGYTF. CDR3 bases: TGTGCCAGTAGTATGGGGGACTTTGCTAACTATGGCTACACCTTC.

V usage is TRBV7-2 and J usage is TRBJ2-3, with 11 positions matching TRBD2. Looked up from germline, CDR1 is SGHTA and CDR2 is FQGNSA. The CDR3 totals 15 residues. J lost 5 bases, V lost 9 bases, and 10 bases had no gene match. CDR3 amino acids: CASRVAGGHEDTQYF. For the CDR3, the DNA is TGTGCCAGTAGAGTAGCGGGGGGGCATGAAGATACGCAGTATTTT. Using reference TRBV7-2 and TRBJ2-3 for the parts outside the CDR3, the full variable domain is GAGVSQSPSNKVTEKGKDVELRCDPISGHTALYWYRQSLGQGLEFLIYFQGNSAPDKSGLPSDRFSAERTGGSVSTLTIQRTQQEDSAVYLCASRVAGGHEDTQYFGPGTRLTVL.

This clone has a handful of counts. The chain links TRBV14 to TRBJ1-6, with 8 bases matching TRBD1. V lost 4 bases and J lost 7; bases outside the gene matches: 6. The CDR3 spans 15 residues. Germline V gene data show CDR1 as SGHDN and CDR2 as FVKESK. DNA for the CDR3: TGTGCCAGCAGCCCGGACAGGGTACGCAATTCACCCCTCCACTTT. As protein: CASSPDRVRNSPLHF.

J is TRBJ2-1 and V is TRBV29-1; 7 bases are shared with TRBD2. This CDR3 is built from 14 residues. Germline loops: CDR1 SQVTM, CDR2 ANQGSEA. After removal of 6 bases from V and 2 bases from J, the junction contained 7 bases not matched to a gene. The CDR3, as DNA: TGCAGCGTGGGTCCTGGGGGGGCCTACAATGAGCAGTTCTTC. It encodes CSVGPGGAYNEQFF.

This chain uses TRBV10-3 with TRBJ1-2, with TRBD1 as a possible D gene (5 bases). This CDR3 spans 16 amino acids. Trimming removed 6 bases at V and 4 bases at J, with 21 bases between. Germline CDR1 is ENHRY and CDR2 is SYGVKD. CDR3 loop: CAISVLREAGGYGYTF. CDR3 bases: TGTGCCATCAGCGTCCTGCGGGAGGCCGGGGGCTATGGCTACACCTTC.

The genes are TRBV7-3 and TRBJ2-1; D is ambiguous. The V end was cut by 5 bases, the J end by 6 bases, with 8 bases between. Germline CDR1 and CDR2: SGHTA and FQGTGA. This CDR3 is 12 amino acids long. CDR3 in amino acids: CASSLRGNEQFF. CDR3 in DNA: TGTGCCAGCAGCCTGCGTGGCAATGAGCAGTTCTTC.

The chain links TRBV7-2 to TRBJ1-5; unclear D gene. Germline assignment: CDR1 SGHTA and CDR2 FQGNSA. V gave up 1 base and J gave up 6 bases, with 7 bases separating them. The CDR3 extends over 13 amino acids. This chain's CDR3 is CASSLDNPQPQHF. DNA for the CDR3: TGTGCCAGCAGCTTAGATAATCCTCAGCCCCAGCATTTT.

The CDR3 region is CASSLVRDSPYEQYF. In DNA form, the CDR3 reads TGTGCCAGCAGCTTAGTCCGGGACAGCCCCTACGAGCAGTACTTC. The rearrangement uses TRBV13 and TRBJ2-5; TRBD1 matches at 7 bases. The DNA end is a closer match to TRBJ2-7, so the J assignment may be wrong. From germline, CDR1 is PRHDT and CDR2 FYEKMQ (reference sequence). The CDR3 totals 15 residues.

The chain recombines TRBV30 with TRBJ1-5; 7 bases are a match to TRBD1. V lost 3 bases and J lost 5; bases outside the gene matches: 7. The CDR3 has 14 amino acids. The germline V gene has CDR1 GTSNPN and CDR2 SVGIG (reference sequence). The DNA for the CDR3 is TGTGCCTGGAGCCCCGGGACAGTAGATCAGCCCCAGCATTTT. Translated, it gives CAWSPGTVDQPQHF.

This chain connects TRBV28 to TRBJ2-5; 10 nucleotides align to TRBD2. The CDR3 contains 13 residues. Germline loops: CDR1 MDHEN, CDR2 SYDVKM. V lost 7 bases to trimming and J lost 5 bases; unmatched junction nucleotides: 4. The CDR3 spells CASIPAGGETQYF. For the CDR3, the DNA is TGTGCCAGCATACCAGCGGGGGGGGAGACCCAGTACTTC.

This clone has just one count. DNA for the CDR3: TGCAGCGTCGACCCCTCCTGGGGGCTCTATGGCTACACCTTC. Translating gives CSVDPSWGLYGYTF. The chain carries TRBV29-1 and TRBJ1-2, with D possibly matching TRBD1 (6 bases). The ends were cut back, 6 bases at V and 4 bases at J, with 18 bases in the middle. This CDR3 region has 14 residues. The germline V gene encodes CDR1 SQVTM and CDR2 ANQGSEA.

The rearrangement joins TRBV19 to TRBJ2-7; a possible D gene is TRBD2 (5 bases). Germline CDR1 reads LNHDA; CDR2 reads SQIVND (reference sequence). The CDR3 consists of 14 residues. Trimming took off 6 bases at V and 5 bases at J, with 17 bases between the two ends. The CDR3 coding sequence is TGTGCCAGTAGCCGGCGCCCGGACTTCCACGAGCAGTACTTC. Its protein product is CASSRRPDFHEQYF.

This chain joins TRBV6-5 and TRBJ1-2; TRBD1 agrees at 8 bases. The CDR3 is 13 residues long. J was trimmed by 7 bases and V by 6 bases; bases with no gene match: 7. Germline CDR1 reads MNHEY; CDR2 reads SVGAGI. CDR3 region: CASRPGQGTGYTF. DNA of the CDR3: TGTGCCAGCAGACCCGGACAGGGTACTGGCTACACCTTC.

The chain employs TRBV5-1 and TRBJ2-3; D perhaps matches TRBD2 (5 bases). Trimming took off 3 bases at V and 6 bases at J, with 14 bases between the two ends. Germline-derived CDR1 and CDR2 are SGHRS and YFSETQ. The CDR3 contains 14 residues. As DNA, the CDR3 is TGCGCCAGCAGCTCCCGGCAGGAGGCGGATACGCAGTATTTT. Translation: CASSSRQEADTQYF.

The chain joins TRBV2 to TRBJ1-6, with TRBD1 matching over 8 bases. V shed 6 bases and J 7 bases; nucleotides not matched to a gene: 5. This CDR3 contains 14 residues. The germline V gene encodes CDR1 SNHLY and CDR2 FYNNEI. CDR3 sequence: CASRGDRTNSPLHF. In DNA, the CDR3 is TGTGCCAGCAGAGGGGACAGGACGAATTCACCCCTCCACTTT.

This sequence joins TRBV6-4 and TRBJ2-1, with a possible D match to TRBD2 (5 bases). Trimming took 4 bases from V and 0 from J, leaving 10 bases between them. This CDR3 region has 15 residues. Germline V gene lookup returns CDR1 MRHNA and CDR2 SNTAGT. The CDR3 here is CASSVEASSYNEQFF. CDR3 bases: TGTGCCAGCAGTGTGGAGGCTAGCTCCTACAATGAGCAGTTCTTC.

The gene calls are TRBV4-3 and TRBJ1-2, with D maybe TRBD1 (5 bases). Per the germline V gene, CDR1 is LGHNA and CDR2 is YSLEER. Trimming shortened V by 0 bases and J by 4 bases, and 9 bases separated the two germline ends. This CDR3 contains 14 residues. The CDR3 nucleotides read TGCGCCAGCAGCCAAGAGCAGGGTTTCTATGGCTACACCTTC. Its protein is CASSQEQGFYGYTF.

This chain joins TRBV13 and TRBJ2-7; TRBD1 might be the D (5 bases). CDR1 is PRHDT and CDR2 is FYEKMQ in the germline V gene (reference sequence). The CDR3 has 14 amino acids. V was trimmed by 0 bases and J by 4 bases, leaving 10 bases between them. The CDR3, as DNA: TGTGCCAGCAGCTTAGGCATACAGGAATACGAGCAGTACTTC. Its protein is CASSLGIQEYEQYF.

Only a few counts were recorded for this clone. The CDR3 DNA is TGTGCCAGCAGTTTATCGGGGGGACAGATTAGCTCCTACGAGCAGTACTTC. Protein: CASSLSGGQISSYEQYF. The rearrangement joins TRBV27 to TRBJ2-7; possible D gene TRBD1, 7 bases. CDR1 and CDR2 from the germline V gene are MNHEY and SMNVEV (reference sequence). The CDR3 consists of 17 residues. The V gene lost 0 bases and the J gene lost 0 bases, with 15 bases spanning the gap.

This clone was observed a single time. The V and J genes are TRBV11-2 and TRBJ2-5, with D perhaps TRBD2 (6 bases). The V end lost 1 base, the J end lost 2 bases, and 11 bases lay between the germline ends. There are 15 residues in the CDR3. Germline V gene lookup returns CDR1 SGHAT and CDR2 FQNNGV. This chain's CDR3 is CASSLGGVVQETQYF. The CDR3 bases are TGTGCCAGCAGCTTAGGGGGGGTGGTACAAGAGACCCAGTACTTC.

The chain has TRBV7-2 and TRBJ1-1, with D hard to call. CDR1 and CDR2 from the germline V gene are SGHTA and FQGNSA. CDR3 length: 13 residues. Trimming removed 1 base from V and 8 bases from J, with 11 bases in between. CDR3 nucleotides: TGTGCCAGCAGCTTAGATACAAGAACAGAAGCTTTCTTT. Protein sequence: CASSLDTRTEAFF.

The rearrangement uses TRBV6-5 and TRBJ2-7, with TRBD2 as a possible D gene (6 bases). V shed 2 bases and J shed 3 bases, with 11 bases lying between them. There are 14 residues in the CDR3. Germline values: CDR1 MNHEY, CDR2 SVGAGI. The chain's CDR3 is CASSYGTSFYEQYF. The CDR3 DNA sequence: TGTGCCAGCAGTTACGGGACTTCCTTCTACGAGCAGTACTTC.

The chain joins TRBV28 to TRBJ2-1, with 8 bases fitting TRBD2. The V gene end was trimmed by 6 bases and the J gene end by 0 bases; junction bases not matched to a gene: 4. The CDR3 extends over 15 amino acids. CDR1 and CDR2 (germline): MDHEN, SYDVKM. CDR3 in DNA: TGTGCCAGCAGGGAGGCGGGGGGCTCCTACAATGAGCAGTTCTTC. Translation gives CASREAGGSYNEQFF.